The 5 T cell receptor beta chains below all came from one sample that was sequenced in a study of blood T cell repertoires in COVID-19. Profiled with immunoSEQ multiplex PCR; TCRdb holds only in-frame clones, not every one. The sample lists a few hundred thousand clones; approximately 80% were seen once. Sequencing used peripheral blood. These TCRs come from a woman older than 75 with acute or convalescent COVID-19.

CDR3 residues: CASSSNPGLAVTDTQYF. The CDR3 nucleotides read TGTGCCAGCAGCTCGAATCCGGGACTAGCGGTCACAGATACGCAGTATTTT. V and J are TRBV9 and TRBJ2-3, with 11 bases identical to TRBD2. V shed 4 bases and J 2 bases; nucleotides not matched to a gene: 9. In germline, CDR1 is SGDLS, CDR2 YYNGEE. This CDR3 contains 17 residues.

V usage is TRBV11-2 and J usage is TRBJ1-3; D gene unclear. The germline V gene has CDR1 SGHAT and CDR2 FQNNGV. Deletions cut 2 bases from V and 0 bases from J, with 11 bases between. The CDR3 contains 16 residues. The CDR3 loop is CASSLNPSGSGNTIYF. CDR3 DNA: TGTGCCAGCAGCTTAAACCCGTCGGGCTCTGGAAACACCATATATTTT.

In this sample, this clone turned up once. The V call is TRBV7-8, the J call TRBJ2-1; 11 bases align to TRBD2. Germline values: CDR1 SGHVS, CDR2 FQNEAQ. The CDR3 extends over 13 amino acids. V gave up 1 base and J gave up 10 bases; unmatched junction bases: 0. CDR3 coding DNA: TGTGCCAGCAGCTTAGGGACTAGCGGGGAGCAGTTCTTC. Translating gives CASSLGTSGEQFF.

This clone was observed a single time. The chain uses TRBV7-9 and TRBJ2-7; perhaps TRBD1 as D (5 bases). This CDR3 is built from 14 residues. Trimming took off 2 bases at V and 2 bases at J, with 10 bases between the two ends. The germline V gene has CDR1 SEHNR and CDR2 FQNEAQ (reference sequence). As DNA, the CDR3 is TGTGCCAGCAGCTTACGGACACTGACCTACGAGCAGTACTTC. Its translation: CASSLRTLTYEQYF.

This chain joins TRBV6-2 or TRBV6-3 and TRBJ1-1; possibly TRBD1 for D (5 bases). V gave up 4 bases and J gave up 7 bases, with 10 bases separating them. This CDR3 has 12 amino acids. Germline assignment: CDR1 MNHEY and CDR2 SVGEGT. The CDR3 here is CASSSGKYEAFF. The CDR3 region has the DNA TGTGCCAGCAGTTCAGGGAAGTATGAAGCTTTCTTT.